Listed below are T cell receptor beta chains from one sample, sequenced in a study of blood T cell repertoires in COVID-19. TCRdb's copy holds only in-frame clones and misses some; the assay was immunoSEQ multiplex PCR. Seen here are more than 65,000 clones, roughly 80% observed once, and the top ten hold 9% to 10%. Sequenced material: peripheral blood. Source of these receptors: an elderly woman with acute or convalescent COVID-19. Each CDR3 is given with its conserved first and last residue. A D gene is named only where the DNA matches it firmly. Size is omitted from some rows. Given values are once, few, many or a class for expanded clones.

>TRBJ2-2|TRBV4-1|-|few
TGCGCCAGCAGCCAAGAAAGGGCCCCGAGGCTGGGGCCCGCCGGGGAGCTGTTTTTT
CASSQERAPRLGPAGELFF
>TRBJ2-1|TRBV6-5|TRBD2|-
TGTGCCAGCAGTTTAGCGGGGGGGAATGAGCAGTTCTTC
CASSLAGGNEQFF
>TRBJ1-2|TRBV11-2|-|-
TGTGCCAGCAGCTCCAATGCCGGGACAAACATCGGGGGCTACACCTTC
CASSSNAGTNIGGYTF
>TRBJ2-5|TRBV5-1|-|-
TGCGCCAGCAGCTTGCAGGCTAAGGAGACCCAGTACTTC
CASSLQAKETQYF
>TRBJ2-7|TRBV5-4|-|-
TGTGCCAGCAGCCTAGGAGGGGAACACGAGCAGTACTTC
CASSLGGEHEQYF
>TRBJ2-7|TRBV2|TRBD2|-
TGTGCCAGCAGTGAGGAACGGACTAGCGGGGGTAACGAGCAGTACTTC
CASSEERTSGGNEQYF
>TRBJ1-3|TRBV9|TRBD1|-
TGTGCCAGCAGCGCCCAGCACAGGGGCTCTGGAAACACCATATATTTT
CASSAQHRGSGNTIYF
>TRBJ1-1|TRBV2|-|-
TGTGCCAGCAGTGTCGCGGGTGGGGCTGAAGCTTTCTTT
CASSVAGGAEAFF
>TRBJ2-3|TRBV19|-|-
TGTGCCAGTAGTAATAGATACCATAGCACAGATACGCAGTATTTT
CASSNRYHSTDTQYF
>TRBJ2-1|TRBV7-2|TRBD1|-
TGTGCCAGCAGCTCCTATCAAACAGGGGGCCCCAATGAGCAGTTCTTC
CASSSYQTGGPNEQFF
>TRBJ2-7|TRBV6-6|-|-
TGTGCCAGCAGTTTAACAGGCGAGCAGTACTTC
CASSLTGEQYF
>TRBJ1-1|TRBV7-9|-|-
TGTGCCAGCAGCTTGGGATTGGACTTGAACACTGAAGCTTTCTTT
CASSLGLDLNTEAFF
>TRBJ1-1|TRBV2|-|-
TGTGCCAGCAGTAAACAGGGCCCGAACCGGAACACTGAAGCTTTCTTT
CASSKQGPNRNTEAFF
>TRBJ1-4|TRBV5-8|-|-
TGTGCCAGCAGCTTGGCCGGGGGACCGGGTGAAAAACTGTTTTTT
CASSLAGGPGEKLFF
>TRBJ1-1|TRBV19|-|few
TGTGCCAGTAGTAATATAAAAACCGGGTTTAGTACTGAAGCTTTCTTT
CASSNIKTGFSTEAFF
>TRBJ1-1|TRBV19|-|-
TGTGCCAGTAGCCAGTCCAGGGACACTGAAGCTTTCTTT
CASSQSRDTEAFF
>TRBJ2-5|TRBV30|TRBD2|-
TGTGCCTGGAGTCTAGCGGGGGGCCGACAACCGACGGCGAAAGAGACCCAGTACTTC
CAWSLAGGRQPTAKETQYF
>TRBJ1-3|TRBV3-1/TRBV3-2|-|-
TGTGCCAGCAGCCAAAAACATTTCTCTGGAAACACCATATATTTT
CASSQKHFSGNTIYF
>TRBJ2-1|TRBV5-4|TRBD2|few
TGTGCCAGCAGCTCAACGGGACTAGAAAGTGCTGAGCAGTTCTTC
CASSSTGLESAEQFF
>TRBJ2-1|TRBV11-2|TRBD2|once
TGTGCCAGCAGCCCCAGGCTAGCGGGGAACAATGAGCAGTTCTTC
CASSPRLAGNNEQFF
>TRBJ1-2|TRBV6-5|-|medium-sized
TGTGCCAGCAGTTACTCGAACGGGGTGGGCTATGGCTACACCTTC
CASSYSNGVGYGYTF
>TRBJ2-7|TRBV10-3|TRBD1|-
TGTGCCATCAGCCGGGACAGGGTATCCTACGAGCAGTACTTC
CAISRDRVSYEQYF
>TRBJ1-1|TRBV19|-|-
TGTGCCAGTAGGTCCCGGGGACACTGGAACACTGAAGCTTTCTTT
CASRSRGHWNTEAFF
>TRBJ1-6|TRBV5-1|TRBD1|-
TGCGCCAGCAGCCAAATGGGACAGGGGAATAATTCACCCCTCCACTTT
CASSQMGQGNNSPLHF
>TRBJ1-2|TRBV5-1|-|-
TGCGCCAGCAGCTTGGCGCAGGGGTATGGCTACACCTTC
CASSLAQGYGYTF
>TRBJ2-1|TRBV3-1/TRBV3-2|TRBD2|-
TGTGCCAGCAGCCCCTGGGAACTAGCGGGATTTTACAATGAGCAGTTCTTC
CASSPWELAGFYNEQFF
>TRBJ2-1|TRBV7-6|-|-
TGTGCCAGCAGGCTACAGGACGACTCCTACAATGAGCAGTTCTTC
CASRLQDDSYNEQFF
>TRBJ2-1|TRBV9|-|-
TGTGCCAGCAACACCGAGCATGGCGGGCCCGATGAGCAGTTCTTC
CASNTEHGGPDEQFF
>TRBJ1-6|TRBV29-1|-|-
TGCAGCGTTGGATCCCCGGGGGGGCGTGAGATATCACCCCTCCACTTT
CSVGSPGGREISPLHF
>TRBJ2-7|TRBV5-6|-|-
TGTGCCAGCAGCTTGGCCCAAAAATCCTCCTACGAGCAGTACTTC
CASSLAQKSSYEQYF
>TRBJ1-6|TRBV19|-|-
TGTGCCAGTAGACTCCGGGATACCTATAATTCACCCCTCCACTTT
CASRLRDTYNSPLHF
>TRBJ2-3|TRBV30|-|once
TGTGCCTGGAGGGACAAGTGGGATACGCAGTATTTT
CAWRDKWDTQYF
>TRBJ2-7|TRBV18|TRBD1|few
TGTGCCAGCTCACCCTCCGGGACAGAGCCCTACGAGCAGTACTTC
CASSPSGTEPYEQYF
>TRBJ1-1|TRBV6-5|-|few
TGTGCCAGCAGTTGGACAGCTACGAACACTGAAGCTTTCTTT
CASSWTATNTEAFF
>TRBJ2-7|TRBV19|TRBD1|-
TGTGCCAGTAGTAGTGGACAGGCTCGTGTGCAGTACTTC
CASSSGQARVQYF
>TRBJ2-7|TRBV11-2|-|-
TGTGCCAGCAGCTTGAGAACCGGGGAAGTCGAGCAGTACTTC
CASSLRTGEVEQYF
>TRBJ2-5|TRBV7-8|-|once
TGTGCCAGCAGCTTATCACAGGCCGGGGAGACCCAGTACTTC
CASSLSQAGETQYF
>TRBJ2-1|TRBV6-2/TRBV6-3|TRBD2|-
TGTGCCAGCAGTCCGGGACTAGCGGGGGCGAATGAGCAGTTCTTC
CASSPGLAGANEQFF
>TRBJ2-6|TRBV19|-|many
TGTGCCAGTAGTATAGGGTCCCCCAGGGCTGGGGCCAACGTCCTGACTTTC
CASSIGSPRAGANVLTF
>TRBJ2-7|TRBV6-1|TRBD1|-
TGTGCCAGCAGTGAAGTCGATGGACAGGGTTACGAGCAGTACTTC
CASSEVDGQGYEQYF
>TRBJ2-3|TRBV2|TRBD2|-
TGTGCCAGCAGGCGACTAGCGGGGGGAGGAGATACGCAGTATTTT
CASRRLAGGGDTQYF
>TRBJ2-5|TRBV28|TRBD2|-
TGTGCCAGCAAGAAACGGGGGGGCCATCCGACCCAGTACTTC
CASKKRGGHPTQYF
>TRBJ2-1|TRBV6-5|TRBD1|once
TGTGCCAGCAGTTACCGGGACAGGGCGGTCAATGAGCAGTTCTTC
CASSYRDRAVNEQFF
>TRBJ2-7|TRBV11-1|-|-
TGTGCCAGCAGCGAGTCCGGGTCTCGTGTTAACGAGCAGTACTTC
CASSESGSRVNEQYF
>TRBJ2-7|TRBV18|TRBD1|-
TGTGCCAGCTCACCCGGGACAGGGAGGGCCTACGAGCAGTACTTC
CASSPGTGRAYEQYF
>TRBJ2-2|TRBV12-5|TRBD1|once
TGTGCTAGTGGTGACCGGGACAGGAACACCGGGGAGCTGTTTTTT
CASGDRDRNTGELFF
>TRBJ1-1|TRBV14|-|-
TGTGCCAGCAGCCAAGAGCTGGGAGGAGGGTATAGTGACACTGAAGCTTTCTTT
CASSQELGGGYSDTEAFF
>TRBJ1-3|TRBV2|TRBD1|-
TGTGCCAGCAGTGTAACAGGGGGATTGCGAAACACCATATATTTT
CASSVTGGLRNTIYF
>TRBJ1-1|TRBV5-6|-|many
TGTGCCAGCAGCCTGCGGGGGACTGAAGCTTTCTTT
CASSLRGTEAFF
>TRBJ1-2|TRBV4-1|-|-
TGCGCCAGCAGCCTCGGAGTTGGCTACACCTTC
CASSLGVGYTF
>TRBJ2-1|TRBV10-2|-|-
TGCGCCAGCAGTGACTGGCAGGGGTACAATGAGCAGTTCTTC
CASSDWQGYNEQFF
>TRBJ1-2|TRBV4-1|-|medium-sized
TGCGCCAGCAGCCAGGAAGGACAGTCTGCTTGGGGCTACACCTTC
CASSQEGQSAWGYTF
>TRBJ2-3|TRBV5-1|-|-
TGCGCCAGCACCAGGGGGGTGCAAACAGATACGCAGTATTTT
CASTRGVQTDTQYF
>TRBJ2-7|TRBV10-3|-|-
TGTGCCATCAGTTCTGGCGGCGGCAGCTCCTACGAGCAGTACTTC
CAISSGGGSSYEQYF
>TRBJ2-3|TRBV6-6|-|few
TGTGCCAGCAGTTACCCGGCAGGGCCTCAAGATACGCAGTATTTT
CASSYPAGPQDTQYF